This TCR beta chain is from a study of persistence of HIV-infected CD4 T cells (dated by TCRdb to 2019 to 2021). Regarding the research as a whole: The median time the participants had spent on suppressive ART was 8 years. The clonality of all cells in each sorted population was measured by TCRbeta sequencing, and the clonality of infected cells was measured by proviral sequencing. The TCR cluster analysis across participants included about eight participants for CMV and roughly seven participants for Gag. CMV- and HIV-1 Gag-responding CD4+ T cells were isolated from ART-treated individuals so that antigen-driven clonal expansion of HIV-1-infected cells could be examined. Anti-CD3/anti-CD28 stimulation activated a higher proportion of cells, with a lower memory fraction, than antigen stimulation. Peripheral blood samples of up to roughly 180 mL were obtained at multiple time points, with the exception of a couple of participants, for whom leukapheresis was performed at a single time point. What the research found in general, with its limitations: The study involved few individuals and tested only a limited range of antigens. Within the same sorted populations, how oligoclonal the TCRs were correlated with how oligoclonal the proviruses were. Antigen-responding cells were enriched for degenerate expanded CDR3beta sequences, which suggests convergent selection of CD4+ responses to CMV and Gag. Bulk TCR analyses could not be limited to the rare CMV-responding cells that actually contained HIV-1 proviruses. Significantly lower TCRbeta richness was observed in CMV- and Gag-responding cells than in anti-CD3/anti-CD28-responding cells, and higher oligoclonality was observed in CMV-responding cells than in CD3/CD28-stimulated and Gag-responding cells.

The immunoSEQ hsTCRB assay version 4, run in survey mode, was used to sequence TCRbeta repertoires from genomic DNA. Genomic DNA was diluted to roughly 9.8 ng/uL, using up to about 1 ug per sample for TCRbeta sequencing. As for the authors' bioinformatics: ImmunoSeq Analyzer 3.0 was used for analysis of TCRbeta data, and diversity was computed on productive nucleotide rearrangements. Lower-bound TCR diversity was estimated with the improved Chao index, and clonality with the Gini coefficient using the Immunarch R package. Different nucleotide rearrangements encoding the same CDR3beta amino acid sequence were treated as distinct clonotypes. TCRbeta sequences significantly enriched in antigen-responding cells relative to anti-CD3/anti-CD28-activated cells were identified by differential abundance analysis. TCRs were clustered by predicted peptide-MHC specificity with GLIPH2, both within individual participants and across merged participant data sets. The clones in this table, taken by TCRdb from immuneACCESS, are in-frame only. Not every clone is retained; where verified, under half of the shortfall comes from an unresolved V gene, and the cause of the rest is unknown. The V and J calls and clone size were taken over from that table, and D and trimming were inferred from the DNA. The sample records roughly 43,000 clones, roughly 90% of which are singletons. The ten largest make up approximately 1% of the sample.

The treatment or condition label of this sample denotes: suppressive antiretroviral therapy. As a nonspecific positive control representing the CD4+ T cell repertoire, the cells were stimulated with anti-CD3/anti-CD28 magnetic beads. Sorting of responding CD4+ T cells was based on upregulation of both CD40 ligand and CD69. HIV-1-infected adults in whom suppressive ART had been started during chronic infection were enrolled as participants. For at least 4 years, participants had undetectable plasma HIV-1 RNA, below 50 copies/mL. To be included, participants needed a CD4+ T cell count above 400 cells/uL and a positive CMV serology. Before stimulation, PBMCs were isolated using density centrifugation and depleted of CD8+ T cells. CD8-depleted PBMCs were stimulated for about 18 hours with anti-CD28/CD49d costimulation, CD40-blocking antibody and enfuvirtide to prevent new infections. Cells were sorted on a Beckman Coulter MoFlo Legacy or XDP sorter, with propidium iodide excluding dead cells. Genomic DNA was extracted using the QIAamp DNA Mini Kit for samples with more than one million cells and using the Quick-DNA Microprep Kit for all other samples.

CDR1 is given as MNHEY and CDR2 as SVGAGI, both from the germline V gene. V gives up 6 bases and J gives up 5 bases, and the segment between their germline ends measures 17 bases. The CDR3, from cysteine to phenylalanine, totals 14 residues. Of all the DNA, just the CDR3 is kept, 42 bases in frame from base 1. In its sample, this clone was seen once. Its antigen remains unidentified. No base qualities exist here, and no much larger clone lies one base off it. The TCR was taken from an adult man with HIV who was CMV-seropositive. This material consisted of CD4+ T cells sorted from PBMCs after roughly 18-hour stimulation, taken from a patient who received antiretroviral therapy. This sample's cell subset or site label indicates: CD40L+CD69+ CD4 T cells responding to anti-CD3/anti-CD28 beads, representing the overall repertoire. The chain was built from TRBV6-5 and TRBJ2-7; the D segment could be TRBD2, given 7 matching bases. The CDR3 protein sequence reads: CASSSGTRINEQYF. The sequence in DNA is TGTGCCAGCAGCAGCGGGACACGTATCAACGAGCAGTACTTC.